A selection of T cell receptor beta chains follows, all from one sample in a study of CD8+CD57+ T cells in acquired aplastic anemia. MiXCR, applied by TCRdb to the reads, yields one record per CDR3 protein. The data contain about 130,000 distinct CDR3 sequences, about half of them seen just once; the ten biggest clones take up about 2.5%. The sequencing input was sorted CD4+, CD8+, or CD8+CD57+ T cells (not recorded which) from PBMCs. The receptors shown here come from a human donor in good health, serving as a control. Each CDR3 is given with its conserved first and last residue. A D gene is named only where the DNA matches it firmly. The size of a clone is reported for some rows only, either as once, few or many, or as a class for expanded clones.

clone_size d_call cdr3_length j_call v_call cdr3_nt cdr3_aa
- TRBD1 13 TRBJ2-7 TRBV24-1 TGTGCCACCGGGGAAGGGGGCAGGTACGAGCAGTACTTC CATGEGGRYEQYF
- - 13 TRBJ1-1 TRBV19 TGTGCCAGTAGTATTCCACTGAACACTGAAGCTTTCTTT CASSIPLNTEAFF
many - 16 TRBJ2-2 TRBV9 TGTGCCAGCAGCGCGAGGCAGCCGCAGAACACCGGGGAGCTGTTTTTT CASSARQPQNTGELFF
few - 12 TRBJ2-3 TRBV7-2 TGTGCGAAGGGGACTAGCACAGATACGCAGTATTTT CAKGTSTDTQYF
many TRBD1 16 TRBJ1-6 TRBV6-5 TGTGCCAGCAGTTACAATTATAGGACAGGGGTTTCACCCCTCCACTTT CASSYNYRTGVSPLHF
many TRBD2 16 TRBJ2-1 TRBV20-1 TGCAGTGCTAGAGACCTCAAGCGGGGGGGAGTACATGAGCAGTTCTTC CSARDLKRGGVHEQFF
many - 13 TRBJ2-1 TRBV12-3/TRBV12-4 TGTGCCAGCAGGAGACTAGACTACAATGAGCAGTTCTTC CASRRLDYNEQFF
- - 10 TRBJ1-1 TRBV2 TGTGCCAGCAGTTCGGCCGGGCCCCACTTT CASSSAGPHF
- - 15 TRBJ2-1 TRBV29-1 TGCAGCGTTGAATCCCAAGGGGCCTCCTACAATGAGCAGTTCTTC CSVESQGASYNEQFF
- - 14 TRBJ2-5 TRBV11-3 TGTGCCAGCAACCCGAGCCAGGGAAGGGAGACCCAGTACTTC CASNPSQGRETQYF
- - 14 TRBJ1-1 TRBV15 TGTGCCACCTCGCAGAATCAAGCGGACACTGAAGCTTTCTTT CATSQNQADTEAFF
many - 14 TRBJ1-2 TRBV12-3/TRBV12-4 TGTGCCAGCAGCTCGGGACCTCCCGGGGGTGGCTACACCTTC CASSSGPPGGGYTF
many TRBD1 17 TRBJ2-5 TRBV13 TGTGCCAGCAGCCCCTCACCGGGGACAGGGTACCAAGAGACCCAGTACTTC CASSPSPGTGYQETQYF
many - 15 TRBJ2-5 TRBV12-5 TGTGCTAGTGGTTTGGGTAGTCCACTCCAAGAGACCCAGTACTTC CASGLGSPLQETQYF
once TRBD1 15 TRBJ2-5 TRBV19 TGTGCCAGTAGTTTTAGACAGGGGTCACAAGAGACCCAGTACTTC CASSFRQGSQETQYF
- TRBD1 18 TRBJ1-2 TRBV6-1 TGTGCCAGCAGTGCCCCGGGACAGCTTACTACCCTAAACTATGGCTACACCTTC CASSAPGQLTTLNYGYTF